The 11 T cell receptor beta chains reported below all come from one sample, sequenced in a study of T cells in Graves' hyperthyroidism and ophthalmopathy (dated by TCRdb to the late 2010s). To prepare the library, multiplex PCR was applied. TCRdb lists the instrument as Illumina HiSeq 2000. Amplification of TCR beta CDR3 regions was carried out from RNA transcripts. A first-round RT-PCR of the TCR CDR3 used the HTBI primer set with the Qiagen OneStep RT-PCR kit. The raw public data were reprocessed by TCRdb itself: fastp quality trimming at Q25, MiXCR clonotype calling, in-frame beta chains only. Rows with a matching CDR3 protein are joined into one entry that keeps the most common DNA and genes. The sample table shows around 690,000 distinct CDR3 sequences, and under 25% are seen once. The biggest ten clones account for over 30% of the sample. Sequenced sample: blood. These receptors all come from a man aged 25 to 40 with Graves' ophthalmopathy.

The V and J genes are TRBV5-1 and TRBJ2-1; TRBD2 matches at 8 bases. The CDR3 is 15 amino acids. V gave up 0 bases and J gave up 6 bases; unmatched junction bases: 5. Germline lookup yields CDR1 SGHRS and CDR2 YFSETQ. The CDR3 DNA reads as TGCGCCAGCAGCTTGGACGGGAGGGGGTCCAATGAGCAGTTCTTC. Translated, it gives CASSLDGRGSNEQFF.

The chain carries TRBV2 and TRBJ2-7; D perhaps matches TRBD1 (5 bases). The CDR3 has 14 residues. Deletions cut 7 bases from V and 2 bases from J, with 15 bases between. CDR1 SNHLY and CDR2 FYNNEI come from the germline V gene. CDR3 bases: TGTGCCAGCATGCGAGTGACAGTTACCTACGAGCAGTACTTC. The encoded protein is CASMRVTVTYEQYF.

This sequence joins TRBV3-1 and TRBJ2-5; 8 bases match TRBD1. This CDR3 comprises 17 residues. Germline CDR1 reads LGHDT; CDR2 reads YNNKEL (reference sequence). V gave up 0 bases and J gave up 4 bases; unmatched junction bases: 10. The CDR3 sequence is CASSQDFRTGPRETQYF. The CDR3 DNA sequence: TGTGCCAGCAGCCAAGATTTTCGGACAGGGCCCCGAGAGACCCAGTACTTC.

This clonotype was detected ten times or more. The V call is TRBV6-6, the J call TRBJ1-2, with unresolved D. V dropped 2 bases and J dropped 3 bases, with 7 bases sitting between them. Germline V gene data show CDR1 as MNHNY and CDR2 as SVGAGI (reference sequence). CDR3 length: 13 amino acids. This CDR3 reads CASSYRLDYGYTF. For the CDR3, the DNA is TGTGCCAGCAGTTACCGCCTTGACTATGGCTACACCTTC.

Remarks on this clonotype: A much larger clone sits a single nucleotide away, making a read error possible. The chain employs TRBV20-1 and TRBJ1-1; D is perhaps TRBD1 (5 bases). The CDR3 runs to 13 residues. CDR1 and CDR2 (germline): DFQATT, SNEGSKA (reference sequence). The germline V and J ends were trimmed by 7 bases and 6 bases, with 18 bases remaining between them. The CDR3 region is CSVLGTVNAEAFF. The CDR3 bases are TGCAGTGTCCTCGGGACGGTCAACGCTGAAGCTTTCTTT.

This clonotype appeared a few times. V gene TRBV28 combines with J gene TRBJ2-3, with a weak D call TRBD1 (5 bases). V lost 6 bases, J lost 1 base, and 8 bases lay in between. Per the germline V gene, CDR1 is MDHEN and CDR2 is SYDVKM. CDR3 length: 13 amino acids. The CDR3 here is CASRLQGTDTQYF. As DNA, the CDR3 is TGTGCCAGCAGACTACAGGGCACAGATACGCAGTATTTT.

This chain joins TRBV19 and TRBJ2-1; no reliable D call. The V gene's germline CDR1 is LNHDA and CDR2 SQIVND (reference sequence). This CDR3 contains 13 residues. Trimming cost V 3 bases and J 7 bases, with 10 bases left between them. As DNA, the CDR3 is TGTGCCAGTAGTATTATGAAGGCTAATGAGCAGTTCTTC. This codes for CASSIMKANEQFF.

This clonotype was recorded at least ten times. The rearrangement uses TRBV5-1 and TRBJ2-7; the match to TRBD2 covers 10 bases. This CDR3 spans 14 amino acids. Germline V gene sequence: CDR1 SGHRS, CDR2 YFSETQ. After removal of 1 base from V and 5 bases from J, the junction contained 3 bases not matched to a gene. CDR3 sequence reads: CASSLHTSGNEQYF. Written as DNA, the CDR3 is TGCGCCAGCAGCTTGCATACTAGCGGGAACGAGCAGTACTTC.

In the case of this clonotype: A single base separates this from a much larger clone, so it may be a read error. The V call is TRBV30, the J call TRBJ2-7, with 10 bases fitting TRBD2. The CDR3 is 15 amino acids. Germline V gene lookup returns CDR1 GTSNPN and CDR2 SVGIG (reference sequence). CDR3 DNA: TGTGCCTGTATGGGGGGGACTAGCGCAACCTACGAGCAGTGCTTC. It specifies CACMGGTSATYEQCF.

The chain carries TRBV28 and TRBJ2-1; the D gene is possibly TRBD2 (6 bases). CDR1 is MDHEN and CDR2 is SYDVKM in the germline V gene. The CDR3 is 16 residues long. The V gene lost 7 bases and the J gene lost 0 bases, with 16 bases spanning the gap. CDR3 in DNA: TGTGCCAGCACAAACCTAGCGCTAAGCTCCTACAATGAGCAGTTCTTC. It specifies CASTNLALSSYNEQFF.

Written as DNA, the CDR3 is TGCGCCAGCAGCCAAGCGGGGGTTATATATGGCTACACCTTC. Translation: CASSQAGVIYGYTF. The V gene is TRBV4-1, the J gene TRBJ1-2, with D possibly TRBD1 on 5 matching bases. CDR3 length: 14 residues. The V gene lost 1 base and the J gene lost 5 bases, with 11 bases spanning the gap. CDR1 and CDR2 from the germline V gene are MGHRA and YSYEKL.